These 5 T cell receptor beta chains were sequenced from one sample in a study of blood T cell repertoires in COVID-19. TCRdb's copy holds only in-frame clones and misses some; the assay was immunoSEQ multiplex PCR. This sample has over 35,000 clones, with about four fifths found just once. Sequencing input: peripheral blood. The receptor source for this set is a human donor with acute or convalescent COVID-19. The donor label of this sample is uncertain.

The V gene is TRBV11-2, the J gene TRBJ1-1; maybe TRBD1 (6 bases). V was pared by 3 bases and J by 11 bases, with 10 bases between. The CDR3 is made up of 11 amino acids. From germline, CDR1 is SGHAT and CDR2 FQNNGV. The DNA for the CDR3 is TGTGCCAGCAGCTTCACCCAGGGGGCTTTCTTT. It translates to CASSFTQGAFF.

The chain combines TRBV6-5 with TRBJ2-5, with 11 bases aligning to TRBD1. CDR1 and CDR2 from the germline V gene are MNHEY and SVGAGI. After removal of 7 bases from V and 3 bases from J, the junction contained 7 bases not matched to a gene. The CDR3 is 15 residues long. The CDR3 DNA follows: TGTGCCAGCAACTTACGGACAGGGGGCGAAGAGACCCAGTACTTC. The encoded protein is CASNLRTGGEETQYF.

The rearrangement joins TRBV19 to TRBJ2-4, with 13 bases fitting TRBD2. V was clipped by 5 bases and J by 6 bases; unmatched bases: 1. CDR1 LNHDA and CDR2 SQIVND come from the germline V gene (reference sequence). The CDR3 spans 14 residues. This CDR3 is CASSGLAGVNIQYF. The CDR3 nucleotides are TGTGCCAGTAGTGGACTAGCGGGAGTAAACATTCAGTACTTC. The full variable domain, with the rest looked up from reference TRBV19 and TRBJ2-4, is DGGITQSPKYLFRKEGQNVTLSCEQNLNHDAMYWYRQDPGQGLRLIYYSQIVNDFQKGDIAEGYSVSREKKESFPLTVTSAQKNPTAFYLCASSGLAGVNIQYFGAGTRLSVL.

The chain carries TRBV5-1 and TRBJ2-1, with TRBD2 matching over 11 bases. V lost 6 bases to trimming and J lost 8 bases; unmatched junction nucleotides: 10. Germline CDR1 is SGHRS and CDR2 is YFSETQ. This CDR3 has 15 residues. The CDR3 protein is CASKKILAGDYEQFF. CDR3 in DNA: TGCGCCAGCAAAAAAATACTAGCGGGGGACTATGAGCAGTTCTTC.

This rearrangement joins TRBV10-2 to TRBJ2-1; a possible D gene is TRBD2 (5 bases). V was cut by 5 bases and J by 10 bases, with 12 bases left in between. CDR3 length equals 12 residues. Germline lookup yields CDR1 WSHSY and CDR2 SAAADI. CDR3 coding DNA: TGCGCCAGCAGTAACCCTGGAGGCGAGCAGTTCTTC. Its translation: CASSNPGGEQFF.